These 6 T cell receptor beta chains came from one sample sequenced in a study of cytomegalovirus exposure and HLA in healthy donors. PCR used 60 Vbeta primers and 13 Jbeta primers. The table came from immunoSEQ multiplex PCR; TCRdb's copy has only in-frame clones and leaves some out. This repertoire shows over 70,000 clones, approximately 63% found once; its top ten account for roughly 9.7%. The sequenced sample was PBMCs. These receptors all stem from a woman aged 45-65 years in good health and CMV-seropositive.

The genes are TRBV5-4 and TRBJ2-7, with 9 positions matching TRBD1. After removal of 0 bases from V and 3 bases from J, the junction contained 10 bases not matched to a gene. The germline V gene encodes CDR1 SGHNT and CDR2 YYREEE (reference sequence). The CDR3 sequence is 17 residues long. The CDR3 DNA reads TGTGCCAGCAGCTTGGATCCGGGGGACAGGGTCTACTACGAGCAGTACTTC. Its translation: CASSLDPGDRVYYEQYF.

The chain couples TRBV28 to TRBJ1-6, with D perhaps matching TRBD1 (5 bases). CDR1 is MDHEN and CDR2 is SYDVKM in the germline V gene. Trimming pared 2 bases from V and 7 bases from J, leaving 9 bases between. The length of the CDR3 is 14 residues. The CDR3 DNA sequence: TGTGCCAGCAGTTTAAGGGGTCCCAATTCACCCCTCCACTTT. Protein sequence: CASSLRGPNSPLHF.

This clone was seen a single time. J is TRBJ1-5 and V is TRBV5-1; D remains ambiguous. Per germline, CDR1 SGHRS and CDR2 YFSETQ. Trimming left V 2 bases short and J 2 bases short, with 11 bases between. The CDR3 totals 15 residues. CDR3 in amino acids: CASSFEGEGNQPQHF. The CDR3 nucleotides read TGCGCCAGCAGCTTCGAGGGAGAAGGCAATCAGCCCCAGCATTTT.

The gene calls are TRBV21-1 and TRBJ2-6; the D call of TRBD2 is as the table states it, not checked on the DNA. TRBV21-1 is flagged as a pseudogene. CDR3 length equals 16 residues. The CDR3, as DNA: TGTGCCAGCAGCAAAGCGAGGGATTCTGGGGCCAACGTCCTGACTTTC. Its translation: CASSKARDSGANVLTF.

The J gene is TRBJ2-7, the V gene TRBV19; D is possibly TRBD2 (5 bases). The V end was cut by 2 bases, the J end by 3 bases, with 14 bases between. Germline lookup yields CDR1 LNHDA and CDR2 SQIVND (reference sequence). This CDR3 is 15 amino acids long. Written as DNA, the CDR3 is TGTGCCAGTAGTATACCCGGATCGGGAAGCTACGAGCAGTACTTC. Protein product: CASSIPGSGSYEQYF.

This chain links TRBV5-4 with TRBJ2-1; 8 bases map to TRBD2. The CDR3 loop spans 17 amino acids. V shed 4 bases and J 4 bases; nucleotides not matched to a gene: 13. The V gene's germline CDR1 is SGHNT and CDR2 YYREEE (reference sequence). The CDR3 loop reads CASSPIGREERYNEQFF. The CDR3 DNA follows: TGTGCCAGCAGCCCCATCGGGCGGGAGGAACGGTACAATGAGCAGTTCTTC.